The rows below give T cell receptor beta chains drawn from one sample of a study of T cell repertoires in cytomegalovirus infection. No antigen has been assigned to these receptors. Via MiXCR, TCRdb re-called the reads, giving one row per CDR3 protein. The data contain 380,000 or so distinct CDR3 sequences, about a third of them singletons. Sample: cultured PBMCs, taken from culture after CMV antigen stimulation. These receptors came from a human donor in good health (CMV status not recorded). Some clones in this sample may be carry-over from other donors' samples. Each CDR3 is given with its conserved first and last residue. The order of the fields is J gene, V gene, clone size, D gene, CDR3 protein, CDR3 DNA. A D gene is named only where the DNA matches it firmly. The listing skips clone size in some rows; elsewhere it reads once, few, many or a size class.

TRBJ2-5	TRBV11-3	many	.	CASSSTGVETQYF	TGTGCCAGCAGCTCGACTGGAGTGGAGACCCAGTACTTC
TRBJ1-5	TRBV10-2	.	.	CASTPGGPEQPQHF	TGCGCCAGCACCCCCGGGGGGCCAGAACAGCCCCAGCATTTT
TRBJ2-3	TRBV6-5	.	.	CASSYLAASTDTQYF	TGTGCCAGCAGTTACCTCGCGGCTAGCACAGATACGCAGTATTTT
TRBJ2-7	TRBV27	.	.	CASGRDTRYEQYF	TGTGCCAGCGGCCGGGACACTCGATACGAGCAGTACTTC
TRBJ1-1	TRBV6-5	few	.	CASSYSPGRENTEAFF	TGTGCCAGCAGTTACTCTCCAGGGCGAGAGAACACTGAAGCTTTCTTT
TRBJ2-7	TRBV7-2	.	TRBD2	CASSSWAGGWEQYF	TGTGCCAGCAGCTCCTGGGCGGGAGGGTGGGAGCAGTACTTC
TRBJ1-6	TRBV28	.	.	CASSTPYINSPLHF	TGTGCCAGCAGTACCCCCTACATTAATTCACCCCTCCACTTT
TRBJ1-2	TRBV19	few	.	CASSMGRELYGYTF	TGTGCCAGTAGTATGGGGCGAGAACTCTATGGCTACACCTTC
TRBJ1-4	TRBV7-2	few	.	CASSLGGWGLEKLFF	TGTGCCAGCAGCTTAGGGGGTTGGGGTTTGGAAAAACTGTTTTTT
TRBJ1-2	TRBV7-8	many	.	CASSLDRVDGYTF	TGTGCCAGCAGCTTAGACAGGGTGGACGGCTACACCTTC
TRBJ2-1	TRBV5-6	.	TRBD2	CASSLVAGAGEQFF	TGTGCCAGCAGCTTGGTTGCGGGAGCCGGTGAGCAGTTCTTC
TRBJ2-5	TRBV19	once	.	CASSLPGLLETQYF	TGTGCCAGTAGTCTTCCAGGGCTGCTAGAGACCCAGTACTTC
TRBJ2-2	TRBV24-1	.	.	CATSDPPNTANTGELFF	TGTGCCACCAGTGATCCCCCTAACACAGCGAACACCGGGGAGCTGTTTTTT
TRBJ2-3	TRBV20-1	.	TRBD2	CSGDLLADSTDTQYF	TGCAGTGGAGATTTACTAGCGGACAGCACAGATACGCAGTATTTT
TRBJ2-1	TRBV11-2	.	.	CASTKDVGSYNEQFF	TGTGCCAGCACCAAGGACGTCGGCTCCTACAATGAGCAGTTCTTC
TRBJ1-2	TRBV6-5	few	.	CASSYSAGGIFYGYTF	TGTGCCAGCAGTTACTCGGCGGGGGGGATATTCTATGGCTACACCTTC
TRBJ2-1	TRBV20-1	.	TRBD2	CSARSLAGTNEQFF	TGCAGTGCTAGAAGCCTAGCGGGAACCAATGAGCAGTTCTTC
TRBJ1-4	TRBV27	.	.	CASSLSTDEKLFF	TGTGCCAGCAGTTTATCGACAGATGAAAAACTGTTTTTT
TRBJ1-1	TRBV6-8	once	.	CASSFIDRSPNTEAFF	TGTGCCAGCAGTTTTATAGACAGGAGCCCGAACACTGAAGCTTTCTTT
TRBJ2-7	TRBV6-1	.	.	CASRYTATGSYEQYF	TGTGCCAGCAGATATACTGCGACAGGATCCTACGAGCAGTACTTC
TRBJ2-7	TRBV6-6	few	.	CASSYSGDAGSYEQYF	TGTGCCAGCAGTTACTCTGGGGACGCCGGCTCCTACGAGCAGTACTTC
TRBJ2-1	TRBV11-3	.	TRBD2	CASSLDDSGSSYNEQFF	TGTGCCAGCAGCTTAGATGATAGCGGGAGCTCCTACAATGAGCAGTTCTTC
TRBJ2-5	TRBV9	.	TRBD2	CASSVAWTSRETQYF	TGTGCCAGCAGCGTAGCTTGGACTAGCAGGGAGACCCAGTACTTC
TRBJ2-2	TRBV7-8	few	TRBD1	CASSRQGANTGELFF	TGTGCCAGCAGCCGACAGGGGGCGAACACCGGGGAGCTGTTTTTT
TRBJ1-2	TRBV19	many	.	CASSTGHNSNYGYTF	TGTGCCAGTAGTACCGGGCACAATTCCAACTATGGCTACACCTTC
TRBJ2-1	TRBV2	.	TRBD2	CASSEGVGTSGPAYNEQFF	TGTGCCAGCAGTGAAGGAGTAGGAACTAGCGGACCTGCCTACAATGAGCAGTTCTTC
TRBJ2-5	TRBV19	once	TRBD2	CASSITSGGQETQYF	TGTGCCAGTAGTATAACATCGGGGGGCCAAGAGACCCAGTACTTC
TRBJ2-3	TRBV5-4	.	TRBD2	CASSMTSGRATDTQYF	TGTGCCAGCAGCATGACTAGCGGGAGGGCCACAGATACGCAGTATTTT
TRBJ2-7	TRBV6-2/TRBV6-3	many	.	CASRGWGSASSYEQYF	TGTGCCAGCAGAGGATGGGGCAGCGCTAGCTCCTACGAGCAGTACTTC
TRBJ1-3	TRBV7-6	.	.	CASSLASPRSGNTIYF	TGTGCCAGCAGCTTAGCGAGCCCCCGCTCTGGAAACACCATATATTTT
TRBJ2-5	TRBV4-1	.	.	CASSQVAGSLRETQYF	TGCGCCAGCAGCCAAGTGGCAGGGAGTCTTCGGGAGACCCAGTACTTC
TRBJ2-4	TRBV7-2	.	TRBD2	CASSLDAGGPGNIQYF	TGTGCCAGCAGCTTAGATGCGGGAGGGCCGGGAAACATTCAGTACTTC
TRBJ2-7	TRBV20-1	.	.	CSARAQVNTYEQYF	TGCAGTGCTAGAGCACAGGTTAACACCTACGAGCAGTACTTC
TRBJ1-2	TRBV2	.	TRBD1	CASRRQGVAYGYTF	TGTGCCAGCAGGAGACAGGGAGTTGCCTATGGCTACACCTTC
TRBJ2-1	TRBV12-3/TRBV12-4	.	TRBD2	CASKRTSGSFDEQFF	TGTGCCAGCAAACGGACTAGCGGGAGTTTCGATGAGCAGTTCTTC